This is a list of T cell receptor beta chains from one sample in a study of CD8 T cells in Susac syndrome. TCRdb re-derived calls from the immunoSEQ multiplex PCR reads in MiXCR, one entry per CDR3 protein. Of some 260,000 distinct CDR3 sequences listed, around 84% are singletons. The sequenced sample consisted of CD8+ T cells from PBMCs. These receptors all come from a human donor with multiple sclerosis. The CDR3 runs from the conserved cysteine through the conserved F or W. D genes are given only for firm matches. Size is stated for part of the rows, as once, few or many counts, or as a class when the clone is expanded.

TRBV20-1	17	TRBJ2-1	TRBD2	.	TGCAGTGCTAGAAGACTAGCGGGAGGAGTATCCTACAATGAGCAGTTCTTC	CSARRLAGGVSYNEQFF
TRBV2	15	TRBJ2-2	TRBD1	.	TGTGCCAGCACCACGGGGACAGTCAACACCGGGGAGCTGTTTTTT	CASTTGTVNTGELFF
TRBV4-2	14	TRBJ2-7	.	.	TGTGCCAGCAGCCAAGTGAAGGGGGGCTACGGGCAGTACTTC	CASSQVKGGYGQYF
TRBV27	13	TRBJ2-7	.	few	TGTGCCAGCAAAGGACTAACCTCCTACGAGCAGTACTTC	CASKGLTSYEQYF
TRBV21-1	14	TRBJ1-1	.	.	TGTGCCAGCAGCAATTCCGACCGGGGGACTGAAGCTTTCTTT	CASSNSDRGTEAFF
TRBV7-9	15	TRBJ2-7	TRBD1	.	TGTGCCAGCAGCTTTACAGGGGAGATATCCTACGAGCAGTACTTC	CASSFTGEISYEQYF
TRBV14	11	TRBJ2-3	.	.	TGTGCCAGCAGCCAAGGGAATACGCAGTATTTT	CASSQGNTQYF
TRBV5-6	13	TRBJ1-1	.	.	TGTGCCAGCAGCTTGGTTCGGGGCACTGAAGCTTTCTTT	CASSLVRGTEAFF
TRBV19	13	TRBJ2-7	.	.	TGTGCCAGTAGTTCTAGCGACTCCTACGAGCAGTACTTC	CASSSSDSYEQYF
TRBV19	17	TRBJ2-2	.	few	TGTGCCAGTAGTGAGCCTCGACTAGACGCGAACACCGGGGAGCTGTTTTTT	CASSEPRLDANTGELFF
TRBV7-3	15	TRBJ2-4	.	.	TGTGCCAGCAGCTTAATCCGCGGGCCCAAAAACATTCAGTACTTC	CASSLIRGPKNIQYF
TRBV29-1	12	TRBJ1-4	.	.	TGCAGCGCATTTCAAGAGAATGAAAAACTGTTTTTT	CSAFQENEKLFF
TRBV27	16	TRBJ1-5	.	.	TGTGCCAGCAGTTTGGGGACGACAGGTAGCAATCAGCCCCAGCATTTT	CASSLGTTGSNQPQHF
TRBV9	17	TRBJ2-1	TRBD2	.	TGTGCCAGCAGCGACAGGACTAGCGGGAGCTCCTACAATGAGCAGTTCTTC	CASSDRTSGSSYNEQFF
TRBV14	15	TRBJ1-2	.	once	TGTGCCAGCAGCCAAGAGGAAAGGGTTAACTATGGCTACACCTTC	CASSQEERVNYGYTF
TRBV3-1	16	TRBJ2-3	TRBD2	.	TGTGCCAGCAGTCGGACTAGCGGGAGAGGAGCAGATACGCAGTATTTT	CASSRTSGRGADTQYF
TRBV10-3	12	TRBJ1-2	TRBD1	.	TGTGCCGTGCACAGGGGAAACTATGGCTACACCTTC	CAVHRGNYGYTF
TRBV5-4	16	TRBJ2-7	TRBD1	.	TGTGCCAGCAGCTCCGGGACAGGGGGCCTCTTCTACGAGCAGTACTTC	CASSSGTGGLFYEQYF
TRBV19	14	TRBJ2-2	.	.	TGTGCCAGTACAGGAGGGCCAGACACCGGGGAGCTGTTTTTT	CASTGGPDTGELFF
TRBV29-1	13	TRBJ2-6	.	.	TGCAGCGTTCTCCTCACTGGGGCCAACGTCCTGACTTTC	CSVLLTGANVLTF
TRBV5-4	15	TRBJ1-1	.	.	TGTGCCAGCAGCTTGTCCCGAATCATGAACACTGAAGCTTTCTTT	CASSLSRIMNTEAFF
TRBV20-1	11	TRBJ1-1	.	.	TGCAGTGCTCGGGGGCGACCTGAAGCTTTCTTT	CSARGRPEAFF
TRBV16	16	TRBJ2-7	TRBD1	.	TGTGCCAGCAGCCCACGGTCACAGGGGGTTCCCTACGAGCAGTACTTC	CASSPRSQGVPYEQYF
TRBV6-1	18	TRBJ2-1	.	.	TGTGCCAGCAGTGAAGCGCCTTGGGGGAGCCGATCCTACAATGAGCAGTTCTTC	CASSEAPWGSRSYNEQFF
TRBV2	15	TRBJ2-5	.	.	TGTGCCAGCCGCTATGGGACCGATGGGGGCGAGACCCAGTACTTC	CASRYGTDGGETQYF
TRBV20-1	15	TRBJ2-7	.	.	TGCAGTGCCGGGAGCCTACCAAAACTTTTCCAAGAGCAGTACTTC	CSAGSLPKLFQEQYF
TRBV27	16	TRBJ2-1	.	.	TGTGCCAGCAGTTTATCGGGGGATATGGCGGGATTAGAGCAGTTCTTC	CASSLSGDMAGLEQFF
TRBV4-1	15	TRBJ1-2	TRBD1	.	TGCGCCAGCAGCCAACCCCCGGACAGGGAGTATGGCTACACCTTC	CASSQPPDREYGYTF
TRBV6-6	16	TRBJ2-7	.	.	TGTGCCAGCAGTTTGGGAATCGGCGACAGCTCCTACGAGCAGTACTTC	CASSLGIGDSSYEQYF
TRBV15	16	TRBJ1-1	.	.	TGTGCCACCAGCAGTAGGCGTTCGAGGGGGAACACTGAAGCTTTCTTT	CATSSRRSRGNTEAFF
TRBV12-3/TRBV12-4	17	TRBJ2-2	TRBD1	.	TGTGCCAGCAGTTTAACCCCGGGACAGGGGCCCACCGGGGAGCTGTTTTTT	CASSLTPGQGPTGELFF
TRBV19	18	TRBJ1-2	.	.	TGTGCCAGTAGTATCAGTGGCCGACCCTTCGAAATTAACTATGGCTACACCTTC	CASSISGRPFEINYGYTF
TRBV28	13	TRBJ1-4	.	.	TGTGCCAGCAGTTTTGCAACTAATGAAAAACTGTTTTTT	CASSFATNEKLFF
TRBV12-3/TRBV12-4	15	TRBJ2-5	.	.	TGTGCCAGCAGTTTGCATGGGTCGGGCCAAGAGACCCAGTACTTC	CASSLHGSGQETQYF
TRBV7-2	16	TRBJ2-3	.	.	TGTGCCAGCAGCCCCTGGCGCGGCTTCGGCACAGATACGCAGTATTTT	CASSPWRGFGTDTQYF